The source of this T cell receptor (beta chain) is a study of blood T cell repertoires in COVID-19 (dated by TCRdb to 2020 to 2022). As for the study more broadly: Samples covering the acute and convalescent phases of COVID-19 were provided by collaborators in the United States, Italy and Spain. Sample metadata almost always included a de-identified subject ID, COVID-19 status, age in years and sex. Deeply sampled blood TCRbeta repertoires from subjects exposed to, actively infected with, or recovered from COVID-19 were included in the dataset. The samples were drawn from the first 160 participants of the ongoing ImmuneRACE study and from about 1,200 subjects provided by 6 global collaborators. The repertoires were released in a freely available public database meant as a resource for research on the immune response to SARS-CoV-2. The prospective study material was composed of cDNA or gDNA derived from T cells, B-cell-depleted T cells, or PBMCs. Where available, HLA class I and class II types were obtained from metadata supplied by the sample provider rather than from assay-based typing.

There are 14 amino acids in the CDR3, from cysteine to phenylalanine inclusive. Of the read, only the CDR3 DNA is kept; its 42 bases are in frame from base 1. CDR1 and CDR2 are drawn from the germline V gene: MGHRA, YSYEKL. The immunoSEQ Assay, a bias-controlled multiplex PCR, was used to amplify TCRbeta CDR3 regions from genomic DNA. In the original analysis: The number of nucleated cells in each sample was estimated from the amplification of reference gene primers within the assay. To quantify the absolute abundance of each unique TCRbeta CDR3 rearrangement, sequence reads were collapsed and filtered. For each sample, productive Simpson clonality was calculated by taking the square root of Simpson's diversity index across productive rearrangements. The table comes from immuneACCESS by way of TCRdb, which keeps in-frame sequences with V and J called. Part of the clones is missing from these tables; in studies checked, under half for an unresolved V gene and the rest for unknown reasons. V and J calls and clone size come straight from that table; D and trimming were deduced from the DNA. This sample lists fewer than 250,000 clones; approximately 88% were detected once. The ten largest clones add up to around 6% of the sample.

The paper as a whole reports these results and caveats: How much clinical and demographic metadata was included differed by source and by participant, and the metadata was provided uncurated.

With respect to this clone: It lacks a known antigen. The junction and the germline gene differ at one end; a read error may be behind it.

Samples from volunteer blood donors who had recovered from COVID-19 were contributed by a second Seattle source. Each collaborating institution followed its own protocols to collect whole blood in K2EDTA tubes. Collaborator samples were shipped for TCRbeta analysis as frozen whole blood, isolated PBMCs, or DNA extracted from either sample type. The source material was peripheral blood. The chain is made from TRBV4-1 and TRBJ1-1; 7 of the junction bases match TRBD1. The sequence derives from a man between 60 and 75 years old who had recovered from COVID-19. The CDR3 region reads CASSRIQGNAEAFF. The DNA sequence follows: TGCGCCAGCAGCCGTATACAGGGGAACGCTGAAGCTTTCTTT.